These 18 T cell receptor beta chains came from one sample sequenced in a study of PD-1 blockade in mismatch repair-deficient tumors. Clones were read by immunoSEQ multiplex PCR, and TCRdb kept only the in-frame ones, dropping some. The data hold some 22,000 clones, with about 83% observed a single time. The source material was peripheral blood, sampled 2 weeks after starting pembrolizumab. These receptors were obtained from an adult with mismatch repair-deficient cancer.

In its sample, this clone was seen a few times. V and J are TRBV19 and TRBJ2-7; no clear D. V was pared by 4 bases and J by 1 base, with 8 bases between. The CDR3 spans 13 residues. Germline V lookup: CDR1 LNHDA, CDR2 SQIVND (reference sequence). Here the CDR3 DNA reads TGTGCCAGTAGTACCCAGACATCCTACGAGCAGTACTTC. Residues: CASSTQTSYEQYF.

This chain connects TRBV15 to TRBJ2-7; D is perhaps TRBD1 (7 bases). The CDR3 consists of 15 residues. Germline loops: CDR1 LNHNV, CDR2 YYDKDF (reference sequence). Trimming removed 3 bases from V and 2 bases from J, with 14 bases in between. The CDR3 nucleotides read TGTGCCACCAGCAGTCAGACAGGGAGGACCTACGAGCAGTACTTC. This sequence encodes CATSSQTGRTYEQYF.

The chain recombines TRBV7-3 with TRBJ2-2; the match to TRBD1 covers 9 bases. The CDR3 covers 16 residues. The V gene end was trimmed by 5 bases and the J gene end by 5 bases; junction bases not matched to a gene: 9. Germline assignment: CDR1 SGHTA and CDR2 FQGTGA. CDR3 bases: TGTGCCAGCAGCCCCCGGACAGGGGTGGGAACCGGGGAGCTGTTTTTT. Amino acids: CASSPRTGVGTGELFF.

The rearrangement links TRBV5-1 to TRBJ2-2; TRBD1 might be the D (5 bases). The CDR3 sequence is 14 residues long. CDR1 and CDR2 from the germline V gene are SGHRS and YFSETQ. V dropped 2 bases and J dropped 6 bases, with 11 bases sitting between them. In DNA, the CDR3 is TGCGCCAGCAGCTTACAGGATGGGGCCGGGGAGCTGTTTTTT. Translating gives CASSLQDGAGELFF.

The chain joins TRBV13 to TRBJ2-1; D unresolved. V lost 5 bases, J lost 8 bases, and 13 bases lay in between. The CDR3 runs to 13 residues. CDR1 PRHDT and CDR2 FYEKMQ come from the germline V gene (reference sequence). In DNA, the CDR3 is TGTGCCAGCAGCCTTGGCCTGGGCCATGAGCAGTTCTTC. This encodes CASSLGLGHEQFF.

The V call is TRBV10-3, the J call TRBJ1-2; D is unclear. Germline CDR1 ENHRY, CDR2 SYGVKD. The CDR3 is 13 residues long. Trimming took 3 bases from V and 4 from J, leaving 9 bases between them. The CDR3 DNA reads as TGTGCCATCAGTGAAACTGAGGGCTATGGCTACACCTTC. Its translation: CAISETEGYGYTF.

The V gene is TRBV7-9, the J gene TRBJ1-1; D not resolved. The CDR3 is 14 residues long. In germline, CDR1 is SEHNR, CDR2 FQNEAQ (reference sequence). V gave up 2 bases and J gave up 1 base, with 8 bases separating them. CDR3 region: CASSLSSGNTEAFF. Here the CDR3 DNA reads TGTGCCAGCAGCTTATCCTCTGGGAACACTGAAGCTTTCTTT.

A few counts support this clone. This sequence joins TRBV28 and TRBJ1-4; a weak D match, TRBD1 (5 bases). Trimming cost V 1 base and J 5 bases, with 20 bases left between them. Germline CDR1 is MDHEN and CDR2 is SYDVKM. This CDR3 contains 18 residues. In nucleotides, the CDR3 is TGTGCCAGCAGTTTATCCCCCGGCAGTGGGGCCTTAAATGAAAAACTGTTTTTT. This gives the protein CASSLSPGSGALNEKLFF.

The table lists this clone with a count of one. The chain combines TRBV6-5 with TRBJ2-7; 8 nucleotides match TRBD1. The CDR3 is made up of 15 amino acids. Germline loops: CDR1 MNHEY, CDR2 SVGAGI. With V trimmed by 0 bases and J by 3 bases, 4 bases remained unmatched. The CDR3 DNA is TGTGCCAGCAGTTACTCACCAGGGGGCCGCTACGAGCAGTACTTC. Translated, it gives CASSYSPGGRYEQYF.

This clone has a handful of counts. This chain links TRBV4-3 with TRBJ2-1, with 10 nucleotides matching TRBD1. There are 15 residues in the CDR3. V gave up 1 base and J gave up 3 bases; unmatched junction bases: 0. The V gene's germline CDR1 is LGHNA and CDR2 YSLEER. The CDR3 region is CASSQGTGGYNEQFF. Written as DNA, the CDR3 is TGCGCCAGCAGCCAAGGGACAGGGGGCTACAATGAGCAGTTCTTC.

This clone has more than one count but fewer than ten. The rearrangement joins TRBV7-2 to TRBJ2-3; no clear D gene. The V and J ends lost 2 bases and 5 bases respectively, with 8 bases between them. CDR3 length: 13 residues. The germline gives CDR1 SGHTA, CDR2 FQGNSA. This CDR3 reads CASSLIFGDTQYF. CDR3 bases: TGTGCCAGCAGCTTAATCTTTGGAGATACGCAGTATTTT.

The V and J genes are TRBV28 and TRBJ2-7, with 9 bases matching TRBD2. Germline V CDR1 and CDR2: MDHEN, SYDVKM. V was clipped by 8 bases and J by 5 bases; unmatched bases: 19. This CDR3 has 17 amino acids. The CDR3 loop reads CASSSPAVGREGDEQYF. The CDR3 DNA follows: TGTGCCAGCTCCTCACCGGCCGTTGGGCGGGAGGGGGACGAGCAGTACTTC.

This sequence joins TRBV4-2 and TRBJ2-5, with TRBD2 matching over 9 bases. CDR1 is LGHNA and CDR2 is YNFKEQ in the germline V gene. This CDR3 is built from 17 residues. V was clipped by 0 bases and J by 4 bases; unmatched bases: 9. CDR3: CASSQDTIAGDGETQYF. CDR3 in DNA: TGTGCCAGCAGCCAAGACACCATAGCGGGAGATGGAGAGACCCAGTACTTC.

V and J are TRBV11-1 and TRBJ1-1; D ambiguous. CDR3 length: 16 amino acids. CDR1 and CDR2 (germline): SGHAT, FQDESV (reference sequence). Trimming took 1 base from V and 3 from J, leaving 15 bases between them. The CDR3 region has the DNA TGTGCCAGCAGCTTAGGGATAGGGAGTCCGGACACTGAAGCTTTCTTT. Its translation is CASSLGIGSPDTEAFF.

This clone was counted between two and nine times. V gene TRBV18 combines with J gene TRBJ2-7, with D perhaps matching TRBD1 (5 bases). Trimming cost V 4 bases and J 3 bases, with 7 bases left between them. The V gene's germline CDR1 is KGHSH and CDR2 LQKENI. The CDR3 sequence is 12 residues long. Here the CDR3 DNA reads TGTGCCAGCTCACGGACATTCTACGAGCAGTACTTC. Translation: CASSRTFYEQYF. The whole variable domain, filled in from reference TRBV18 and TRBJ2-7, reads NAGVMQNPRHLVRRRGQEARLRCSPMKGHSHVYWYRQLPEEGLKFMVYLQKENIIDESGMPKERFSAEFPKEGPSILRIQQVVRGDSAAYFCASSRTFYEQYFGPGTRLTVT.

This clone is a singleton in its sample. The chain recombines TRBV7-6 with TRBJ2-2, with D unclear. This CDR3 has 15 residues. The V end was cut by 1 base, the J end by 0 bases, with 6 bases between. CDR1 is SGHVS, CDR2 FNYEAQ, per germline. The CDR3 region is CASSLGAPNTGELFF. The CDR3 DNA reads TGTGCCAGCAGCTTAGGGGCACCGAACACCGGGGAGCTGTTTTTT. The whole variable domain, filled in from reference TRBV7-6 and TRBJ2-2, reads GAGVSQSPRYKVTKRGQDVALRCDPISGHVSLYWYRQALGQGPEFLTYFNYEAQQDKSGLPNDRFSAERPEGSISTLTIQRTEQRDSAMYRCASSLGAPNTGELFFGEGSRLTVL.

The gene calls are TRBV19 and TRBJ1-5, with D possibly being TRBD1 (5 bases). The germline V gene has CDR1 LNHDA and CDR2 SQIVND (reference sequence). V lost 5 bases and J lost 5, with 10 bases in between. The CDR3 spans 13 residues. The CDR3 spells CASSLDRDQPQHF. The CDR3 DNA sequence: TGTGCCAGTAGTCTTGACAGAGATCAGCCCCAGCATTTT.

V is TRBV9 and J is TRBJ2-3; a possible D gene is TRBD1 (6 bases). The germline V gene encodes CDR1 SGDLS and CDR2 YYNGEE. The V and J ends lost 3 bases and 0 bases respectively, with 11 bases between them. This CDR3 region has 15 residues. As DNA, the CDR3 is TGTGCCAGCAGCGCCCAGGGGCATAGCACAGATACGCAGTATTTT. Protein product: CASSAQGHSTDTQYF.